The T cell receptor beta chain under discussion was sequenced for a study of T cell responses to AZD1222 COVID-19 vaccine. The germline V gene has CDR1 SGHTA and CDR2 FQGNSA. The CDR3 sequence is 14 residues long. V was cut by 5 bases and J by 6 bases, with 16 bases left in between. Repertoires were generated with immunoSEQ multiplex PCR, while TCRdb's copy carries only in-frame clones and drops some. The repertoire holds 150,000 to 200,000 clones, with about nine tenths as singletons. The starting material was peripheral blood, obtained on day 0 of AZD1222 vaccination. The chain joins TRBV7-2 to TRBJ2-5; D unclear. The TCR was taken from an adult in good health. The chain's CDR3 is CASSTGVFGKTQYF. CDR3 bases: TGTGCCAGCAGCACCGGAGTATTTGGGAAGACCCAGTACTTC.